This T cell receptor beta chain derives from a study of cytomegalovirus exposure and HLA in healthy donors. TCRdb's copy holds only in-frame clones and misses some; the assay was immunoSEQ multiplex PCR. The table lists a few hundred thousand clones, roughly 89% of them singletons. Trimming cost V 8 bases and J 4 bases, with 12 bases left between them. This CDR3 is 13 amino acids long. Germline V lookup: CDR1 KGHSH, CDR2 LQKENI. About this clone: The antigen is undetermined.

Whole-study results and caveats: Among TCR sequences, most were rare, though some public TCRs appeared in many donors. A few CMV-associated chains were confirmed in vitro to be specific for CMV antigens.

V usage is TRBV18 and J usage is TRBJ1-3, with D unclear. This receptor was identified in a young woman in good health and CMV-seronegative. Sequencing was done on a sample of PBMCs. The CDR3 region has the DNA TGTGCCAGCCTCATCAATAGAGGAAACACCATATATTTT. Translation: CASLINRGNTIYF.